The source of this TCR beta chain is a study of technical replicates of blood from several donors. Trimming at V came to 1 base and at J to 5 bases, leaving 4 bases not matched to a gene. CDR3 length: 17 residues. Germline assignment: CDR1 MGHRA and CDR2 YSYEKL. Data came from immunoSEQ multiplex PCR; TCRdb stores just in-frame clones and leaves some out. The sample yields approximately 79,000 clones, over 75% seen once. The sample consisted of T cells isolated from PBMCs. This receptor was identified in a human donor in good health. The V call is TRBV4-1, the J call TRBJ2-3, with 15 bases fitting TRBD2. In nucleotides, the CDR3 is TGCGCCAGCAGCCAAGTTGGGACTAGCGGGAGGAGAGATACGCAGTATTTT. Its protein product is CASSQVGTSGRRDTQYF.